Given below is one TCR beta chain in context. Its antigen is currently unknown. The data originate from a study of OX40 agonist ivuxolimab in advanced cancers. At the level of the study: The study enrolled dose-escalation patients with hepatocellular carcinoma, melanoma, renal cell or head and neck cancer.

Assay: immunoSEQ multiplex PCR; the TCRdb copy retains only in-frame clones and omits some. This sample has some 97,000 clones, with about 88% found just once. General study results and limits: CD8+ T cells showed, on average, more clonal expansion than CD4+ cells.

With 1 base removed from V and 7 bases from J, the gap between germline ends came to 2 bases. The length of the CDR3 is 11 residues. Per germline, CDR1 MDHEN and CDR2 SYDVKM. The TCR was taken from an adult with an advanced solid tumor such as melanoma, head and neck, liver or kidney cancer. This specimen was CD4+ or CD8+ T cells sorted from blood, taken in a trial of the OX40 agonist ivuxolimab. This rearrangement joins TRBV28 to TRBJ2-1; D remains unclear. The CDR3 here is CASSLLNEQFF. The CDR3 region has the DNA TGTGCCAGCAGTTTATTAAATGAGCAGTTCTTC. The full variable domain, with the rest looked up from reference TRBV28 and TRBJ2-1, is DVKVTQSSRYLVKRTGEKVFLECVQDMDHENMFWYRQDPGLGLRLIYFSYDVKMKEKGDIPEGYSVSREKKERFSLILESASTNQTSMYLCASSLLNEQFFGPGTRLTVL.